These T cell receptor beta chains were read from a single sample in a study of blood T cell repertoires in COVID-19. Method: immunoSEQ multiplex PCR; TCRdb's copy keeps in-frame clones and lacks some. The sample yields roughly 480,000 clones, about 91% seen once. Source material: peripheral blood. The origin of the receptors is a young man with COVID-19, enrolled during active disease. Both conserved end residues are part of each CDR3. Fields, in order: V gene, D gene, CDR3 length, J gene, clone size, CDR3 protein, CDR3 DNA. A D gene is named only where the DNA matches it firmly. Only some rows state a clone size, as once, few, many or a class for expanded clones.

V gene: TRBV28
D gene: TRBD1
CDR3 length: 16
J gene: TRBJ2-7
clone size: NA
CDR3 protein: CASSYPRGRGRNEQYF
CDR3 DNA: TGTGCCAGCAGTTACCCCCGTGGCAGGGGGCGGAACGAGCAGTACTTC

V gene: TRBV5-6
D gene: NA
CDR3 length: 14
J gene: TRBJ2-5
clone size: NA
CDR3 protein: CASSFRESSETQYF
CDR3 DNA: TGTGCCAGCAGCTTTCGTGAGAGCTCAGAGACCCAGTACTTC

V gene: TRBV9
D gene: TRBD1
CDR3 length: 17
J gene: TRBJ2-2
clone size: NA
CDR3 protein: CASSVTLDRPNTGELFF
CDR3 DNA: TGTGCCAGCAGCGTAACCCTGGACAGGCCAAACACCGGGGAGCTGTTTTTT

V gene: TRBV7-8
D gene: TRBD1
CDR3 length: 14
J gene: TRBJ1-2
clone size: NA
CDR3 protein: CASSYGTAESGYTF
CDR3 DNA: TGTGCCAGCAGCTACGGGACAGCCGAGTCAGGCTACACCTTC

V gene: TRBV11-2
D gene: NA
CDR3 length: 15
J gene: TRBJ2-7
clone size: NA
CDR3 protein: CASSGGQILLYEQYF
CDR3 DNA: TGTGCCAGCAGCGGAGGACAGATTCTCCTCTACGAGCAGTACTTC

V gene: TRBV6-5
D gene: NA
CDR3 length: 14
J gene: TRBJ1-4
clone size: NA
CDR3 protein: CASSSGSANEKLFF
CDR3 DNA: TGTGCCAGCAGTTCAGGGTCAGCTAATGAAAAACTGTTTTTT

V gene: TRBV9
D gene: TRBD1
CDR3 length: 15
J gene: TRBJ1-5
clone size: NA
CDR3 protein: CASSSIDRAGQPQHF
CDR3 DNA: TGTGCCAGCAGCTCGATCGACAGGGCAGGACAGCCCCAGCATTTT

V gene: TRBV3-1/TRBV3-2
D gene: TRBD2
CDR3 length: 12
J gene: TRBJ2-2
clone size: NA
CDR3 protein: CATLAGTGELFF
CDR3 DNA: TGTGCCACTCTAGCGGGGACCGGGGAGCTGTTTTTT

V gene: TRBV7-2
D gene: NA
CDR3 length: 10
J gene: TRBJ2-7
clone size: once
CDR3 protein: CASSLGVEYF
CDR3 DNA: TGTGCCAGCAGCTTGGGAGTGGAGTACTTC

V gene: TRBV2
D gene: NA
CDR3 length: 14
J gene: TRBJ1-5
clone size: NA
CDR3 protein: CASSAGVPNQPQHF
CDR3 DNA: TGTGCCAGCAGTGCGGGAGTTCCGAATCAGCCCCAGCATTTT

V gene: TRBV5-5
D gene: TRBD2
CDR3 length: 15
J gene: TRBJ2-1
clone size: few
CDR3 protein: CASSWGSSGYNEQFF
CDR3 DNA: TGTGCCAGCAGCTGGGGGTCTAGCGGGTACAATGAGCAGTTCTTC

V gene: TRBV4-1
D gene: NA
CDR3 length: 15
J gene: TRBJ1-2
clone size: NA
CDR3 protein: CASSPRQDLNYGYTF
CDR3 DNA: TGCGCCAGCAGCCCCCGACAGGATCTTAACTATGGCTACACCTTC

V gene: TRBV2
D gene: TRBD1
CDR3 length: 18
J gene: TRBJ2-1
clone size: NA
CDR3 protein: CASSPGTGGLSSYNEQFF
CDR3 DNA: TGTGCCAGCAGTCCCGGGACAGGGGGTCTAAGCTCCTACAATGAGCAGTTCTTC

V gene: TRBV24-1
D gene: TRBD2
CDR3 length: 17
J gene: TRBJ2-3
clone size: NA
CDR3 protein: CATSDSQGSGGTDTQYF
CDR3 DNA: TGTGCCACCAGTGATTCACAGGGTAGCGGGGGCACAGATACGCAGTATTTT

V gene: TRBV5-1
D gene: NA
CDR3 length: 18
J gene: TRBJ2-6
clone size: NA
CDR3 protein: CASSRPRQSSYGANVLTF
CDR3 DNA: TGCGCCAGCAGCCGTCCCAGACAGTCCTCCTATGGGGCCAACGTCCTGACTTTC

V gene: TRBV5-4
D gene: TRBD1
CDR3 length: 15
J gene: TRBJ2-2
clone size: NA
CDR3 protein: CASSRDRGWTGELFF
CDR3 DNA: TGTGCCAGCAGTCGGGACAGGGGGTGGACCGGGGAGCTGTTTTTT

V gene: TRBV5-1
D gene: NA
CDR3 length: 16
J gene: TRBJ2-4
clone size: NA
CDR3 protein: CASSLAIGGSKNIQYF
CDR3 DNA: TGCGCCAGCAGCTTGGCCATTGGGGGGAGCAAAAACATTCAGTACTTC

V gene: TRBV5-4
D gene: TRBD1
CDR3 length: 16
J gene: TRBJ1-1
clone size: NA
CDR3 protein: CASTMPSRTGNTEAFF
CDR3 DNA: TGTGCCAGCACTATGCCTTCCAGGACAGGGAACACTGAAGCTTTCTTT

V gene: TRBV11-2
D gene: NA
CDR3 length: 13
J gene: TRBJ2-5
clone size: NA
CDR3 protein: CASSLVRQGTQYF
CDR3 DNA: TGTGCCAGCAGCCTTGTCCGGCAGGGGACCCAGTACTTC

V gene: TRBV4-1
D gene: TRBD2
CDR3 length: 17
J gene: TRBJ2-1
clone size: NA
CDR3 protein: CASSQGLAGGPGNEQFF
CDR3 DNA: TGCGCCAGCAGCCAGGGACTAGCGGGAGGGCCCGGTAATGAGCAGTTCTTC

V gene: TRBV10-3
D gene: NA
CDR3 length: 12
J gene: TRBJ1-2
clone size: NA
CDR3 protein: CAISGGGNGYTF
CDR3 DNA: TGTGCCATCAGTGGGGGAGGGAATGGCTACACCTTC

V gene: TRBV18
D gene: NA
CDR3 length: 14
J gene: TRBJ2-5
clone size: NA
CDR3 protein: CASSLQEERETQYF
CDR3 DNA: TGTGCCAGCTCACTCCAGGAGGAGAGGGAGACCCAGTACTTC

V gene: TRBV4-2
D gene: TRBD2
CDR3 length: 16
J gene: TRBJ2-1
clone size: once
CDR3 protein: CASSQGVVSGRREQFF
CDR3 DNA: TGTGCCAGCAGCCAAGGCGTGGTCAGCGGGAGACGTGAGCAGTTCTTC

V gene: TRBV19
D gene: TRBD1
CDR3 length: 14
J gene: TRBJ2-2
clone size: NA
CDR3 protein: CASSMNRGRGELFF
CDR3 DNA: TGTGCCAGTAGTATGAACAGGGGTAGGGGGGAGCTGTTTTTT

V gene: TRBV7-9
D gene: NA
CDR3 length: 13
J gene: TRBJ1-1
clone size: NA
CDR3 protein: CASSFSTNTEAFF
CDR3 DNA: TGTGCCAGCAGCTTTTCTACGAACACTGAAGCTTTCTTT

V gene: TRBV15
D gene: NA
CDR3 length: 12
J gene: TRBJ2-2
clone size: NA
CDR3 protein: CATQGGTGELFF
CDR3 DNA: TGTGCCACCCAGGGCGGCACCGGGGAGCTGTTTTTT

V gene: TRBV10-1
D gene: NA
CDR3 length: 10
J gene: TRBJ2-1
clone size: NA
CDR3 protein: CASSRREQFF
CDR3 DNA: TGCGCCAGCAGCAGGCGAGAGCAGTTCTTC

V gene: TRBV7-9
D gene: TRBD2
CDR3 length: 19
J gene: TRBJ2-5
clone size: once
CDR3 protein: CASSPQRSGTSGGQETQYF
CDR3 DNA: TGTGCCAGCAGCCCCCAGAGGTCCGGGACTAGCGGGGGCCAAGAGACCCAGTACTTC

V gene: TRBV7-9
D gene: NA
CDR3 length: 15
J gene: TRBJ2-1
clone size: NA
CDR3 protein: CASSLTGSRDNEQFF
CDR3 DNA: TGTGCCAGCAGCCTGACAGGCAGCCGAGACAATGAGCAGTTCTTC

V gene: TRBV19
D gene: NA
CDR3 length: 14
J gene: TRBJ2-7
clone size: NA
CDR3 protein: CASSIGAGSYEQYF
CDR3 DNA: TGTGCCAGTAGTATAGGAGCAGGGTCCTACGAGCAGTACTTC

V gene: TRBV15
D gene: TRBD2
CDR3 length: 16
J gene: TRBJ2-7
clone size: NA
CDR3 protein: CATSRDLGTSVYEQYF
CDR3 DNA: TGTGCCACCAGCAGAGATTTGGGGACTAGCGTCTACGAGCAGTACTTC

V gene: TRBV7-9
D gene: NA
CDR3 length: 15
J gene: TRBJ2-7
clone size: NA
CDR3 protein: CASSLGTGSIYEQYF
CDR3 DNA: TGTGCCAGCAGCTTAGGTACAGGGTCTATTTACGAGCAGTACTTC

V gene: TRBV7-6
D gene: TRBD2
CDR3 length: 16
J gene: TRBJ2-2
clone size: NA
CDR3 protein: CASTPEAGGWTGELFF
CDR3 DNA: TGTGCCAGCACTCCAGAGGCGGGAGGGTGGACCGGGGAGCTGTTTTTT

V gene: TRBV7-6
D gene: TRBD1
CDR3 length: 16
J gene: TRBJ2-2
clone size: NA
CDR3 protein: CASSLGGQGYTGELFF
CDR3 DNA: TGTGCCAGCAGCTTAGGAGGACAGGGCTACACCGGGGAGCTGTTTTTT

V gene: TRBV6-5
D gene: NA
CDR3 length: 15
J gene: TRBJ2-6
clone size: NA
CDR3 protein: CASRRAPSGANVLTF
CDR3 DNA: TGTGCCAGCAGACGAGCCCCCTCTGGGGCCAACGTCCTGACTTTC

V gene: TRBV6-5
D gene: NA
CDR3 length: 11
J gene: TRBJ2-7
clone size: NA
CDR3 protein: CAIVSSYEQYF
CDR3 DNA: TGTGCCATAGTCTCCTCCTACGAGCAGTACTTC

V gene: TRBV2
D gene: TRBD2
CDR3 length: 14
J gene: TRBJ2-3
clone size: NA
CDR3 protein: CASNTRGSTDTQYF
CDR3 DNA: TGTGCCAGCAATACGCGGGGGAGCACAGATACGCAGTATTTT